This TCR beta chain comes out of a study of cytomegalovirus exposure and HLA in healthy donors. About the study: Some 87 million unique TCRs from HLA-typed donors were held in an early release of data.

With 60 Vbeta and 13 Jbeta primers, the PCR was carried out. The assay was immunoSEQ multiplex PCR, and TCRdb's table has in-frame clones only and misses some. Of 120,000 or so clones in the sample, nearly 80% were seen once. The CDR3 consists of 16 residues. CDR1 MGHRA and CDR2 YSYEKL come from the germline V gene. Notes on this clone: Its antigen is not identified. One end of the junction varies from germline; a read error may be responsible.

General observations from the study: V- and J-gene trimming of TCR beta was linked (in a later analysis) to a missense DCLRE1C variant. TRBV6-2, TRBV6-3 and some other V segments were unresolvable in 87-base-pair reads. In vitro experiments confirmed that three CMV-associated chains were specific for CMV antigens.

The chain couples TRBV4-1 to TRBJ2-4; TRBD1 is a possible D gene (5 bases). This TCR was recovered from a woman aged 35 to 49 in good health and CMV-seronegative. Sequenced sample: PBMCs. The CDR3 region has the DNA TGCGCCAGCAGCCAGGCACGGACAATAGCCAAAAACAGTCAGTACTTC. This translates into CASSQARTIAKNSQYF.